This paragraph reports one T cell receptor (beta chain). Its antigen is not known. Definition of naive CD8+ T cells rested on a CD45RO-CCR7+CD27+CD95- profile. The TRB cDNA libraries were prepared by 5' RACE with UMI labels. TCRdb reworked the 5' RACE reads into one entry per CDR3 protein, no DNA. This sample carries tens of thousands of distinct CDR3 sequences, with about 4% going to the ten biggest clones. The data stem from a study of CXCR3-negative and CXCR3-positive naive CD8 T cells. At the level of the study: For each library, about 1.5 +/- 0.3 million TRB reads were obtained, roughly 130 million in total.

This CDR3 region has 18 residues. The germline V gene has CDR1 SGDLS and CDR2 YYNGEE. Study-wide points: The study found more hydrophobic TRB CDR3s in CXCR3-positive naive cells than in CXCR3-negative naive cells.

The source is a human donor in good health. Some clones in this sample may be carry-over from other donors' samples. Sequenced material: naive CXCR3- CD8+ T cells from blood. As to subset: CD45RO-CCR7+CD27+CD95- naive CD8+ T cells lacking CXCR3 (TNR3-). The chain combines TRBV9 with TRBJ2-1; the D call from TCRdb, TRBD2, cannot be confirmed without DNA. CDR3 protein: CASSVEDGRANSYNEQFF.